The 7 T cell receptor beta chains listed next were all sequenced from one sample in a study of blood T cell repertoires in COVID-19. Libraries were prepared by immunoSEQ multiplex PCR; TCRdb keeps only in-frame clonotypes and omits some of them. The sample includes roughly 150,000 clones, around 92% seen only once; the top ten take about 3%. Sequencing input: peripheral blood. These receptor sequences come from a man aged 60 to 75 with acute or convalescent COVID-19.

This chain joins TRBV3-1 (or the pseudogene TRBV3-2) and TRBJ1-3; D not certain. Germline V gives CDR1 LGHDT, CDR2 YNNKEL (reference sequence). The CDR3 covers 14 residues. V was trimmed by 4 bases and J by 0 bases, leaving 7 bases between them. CDR3 amino acids: CASSLRDSGNTIYF. CDR3 nucleotides: TGTGCCAGCAGCCTTAGAGACTCTGGAAACACCATATATTTT.

The V call is TRBV19, the J call TRBJ1-5; D is uncertain. CDR3 length: 14 residues. Germline V gene sequence: CDR1 LNHDA, CDR2 SQIVND (reference sequence). V was shortened by 4 bases and J by 4 bases, with 11 bases between the two germline ends. In DNA, the CDR3 is TGTGCCAGTAGTAAGTCCAGGCCGAATCAGCCCCAGCATTTT. This encodes CASSKSRPNQPQHF.

The chain joins TRBV6-5 to TRBJ1-5; perhaps TRBD1 as D (6 bases). The CDR3 loop spans 13 amino acids. Trimming removed 7 bases from V and 3 bases from J, with 10 bases in between. Germline CDR1 reads MNHEY; CDR2 reads SVGAGI. This CDR3 is CASIGQHNQPQHF. CDR3 DNA sequence: TGTGCCAGCATAGGACAGCACAATCAGCCCCAGCATTTT.

The chain uses TRBV12-3 or TRBV12-4 and TRBJ1-6; unclear D gene. The V gene lost 5 bases and the J gene lost 6 bases, with 8 bases spanning the gap. The CDR3 has 13 residues. The CDR3 protein is CASSPVINSPLHF. The CDR3 DNA sequence: TGTGCCAGCAGTCCCGTTATTAATTCACCCCTCCACTTT.

V usage is TRBV5-1 and J usage is TRBJ2-5, with no clear D. V shed 1 base and J shed 3 bases, with 7 bases lying between them. The CDR3 runs 13 residues. Germline V lookup: CDR1 SGHRS, CDR2 YFSETQ. The CDR3 nucleotides are TGCGCCAGCAGCTTGCCCCTAAAAGAGACCCAGTACTTC. This sequence encodes CASSLPLKETQYF.

J is TRBJ1-1 and V is TRBV7-9; D is ambiguous. Germline assignment: CDR1 SEHNR and CDR2 FQNEAQ (reference sequence). V was shortened by 1 base and J by 2 bases, with 8 bases between the two germline ends. CDR3 length: 14 residues. The CDR3 nucleotides read TGTGCCAGCAGCTTAGGACAAACTAACACTGAAGCTTTCTTT. This sequence encodes CASSLGQTNTEAFF.

V gene TRBV4-2 combines with J gene TRBJ2-7; 9 nucleotides agree with TRBD2. CDR3 length: 16 residues. The germline V gene encodes CDR1 LGHNA and CDR2 YNFKEQ. V dropped 4 bases and J dropped 1; count of bases not matched to a gene: 8. The chain's CDR3 is CASSRTTSGGSYEQYF. Here the CDR3 DNA reads TGTGCCAGCAGCCGCACGACTAGCGGCGGATCCTACGAGCAGTACTTC.